One sample yielded the 12 T cell receptor beta chains listed below, sequenced in a study of radiation and T cells in renal cell carcinoma (dated by TCRdb to about 2020). The library came from the immunoSEQ multiplex PCR assay. What TCRdb holds here is the immuneACCESS table cut down to in-frame rearrangements. Part of the clones is not present; checked against another copy, under half of the missing clones reflect an unresolved V gene, and the others are unexplained. This sample is represented by 70,000 to 90,000 clones; 65% to 90% of them were singletons. The leading ten clones occupy approximately 22% of the sample. The time point label, as the study defines it: blood 2 weeks post-SBRT. The sample's treatment or condition, from its label and the paper: 15 Gy SBRT to primary tumor, nephrectomy 4 weeks later. The sample in question was blood, obtained from a patient whose treatment included radiotherapy and nephrectomy. These receptor sequences come from a woman between 45 and 65 years old with renal cell carcinoma.

The chain recombines TRBV15 with TRBJ1-5, with D unclear. This CDR3 spans 17 amino acids. CDR1 and CDR2 (germline): LNHNV, YYDKDF (reference sequence). V was pared by 1 base and J by 2 bases, with 15 bases between. CDR3 in DNA: TGTGCCACCAGCAGAGGGGGTGGGGTAATCGGCAATCAGCCCCAGCATTTT. Protein sequence: CATSRGGGVIGNQPQHF.

The CDR3 protein is CASSLIAEPYNEQFF. As DNA, the CDR3 is TGTGCCAGCAGCTTAATCGCGGAACCCTACAATGAGCAGTTCTTC. This chain joins TRBV7-2 and TRBJ2-1; D not resolved. Germline-derived CDR1 and CDR2 are SGHTA and FQGNSA. CDR3 length: 15 residues. The V end was cut by 2 bases, the J end by 2 bases, with 10 bases between.

The chain is built from TRBV7-2 and TRBJ2-7; 11 nucleotides agree with TRBD2. Germline assignment: CDR1 SGHTA and CDR2 FQGNSA. The CDR3 has 15 amino acids. V dropped 6 bases and J dropped 1; count of bases not matched to a gene: 5. CDR3 in DNA: TGTGCCAGCAGGGCGGGACTAGCGGATTCCTACGAGCAGTACTTC. As protein: CASRAGLADSYEQYF.

J is TRBJ2-1 and V is TRBV28; weak D call: TRBD1 (6 bases). This CDR3 has 11 residues. The V gene's germline CDR1 is MDHEN and CDR2 SYDVKM. V was trimmed by 7 bases and J by 10 bases, leaving 11 bases between them. The CDR3: CASNSDREQFF. CDR3 nucleotide sequence: TGTGCCAGCAACTCGGACAGAGAGCAGTTCTTC.

The rearrangement links TRBV6-5 to TRBJ1-2; 9 bases fit TRBD1. The trim removed 6 bases at V and 4 bases at J, leaving 6 bases unmatched. Looked up from germline, CDR1 is MNHEY and CDR2 is SVGAGI. The CDR3 is 14 residues long. The CDR3 DNA reads TGTGCCAGCAGAGGGACAGGGTTTGGCTATGGCTACACCTTC. It translates to CASRGTGFGYGYTF.

The rearrangement links TRBV7-9 to TRBJ1-4; tentatively, D is TRBD1 (5 bases). With 3 bases removed from V and 8 bases from J, the gap between germline ends came to 13 bases. CDR1 and CDR2 (germline): SEHNR, FQNEAQ (reference sequence). The CDR3 covers 14 residues. In DNA, the CDR3 is TGTGCCAGCAGCTTTAGTGACAGTGGAGAAAAACTGTTTTTT. Protein product: CASSFSDSGEKLFF.

The gene calls are TRBV7-2 and TRBJ1-2, with D possibly TRBD1 on 5 matching bases. The CDR3 has 12 amino acids. Germline V CDR1 and CDR2: SGHTA, FQGNSA. V lost 5 bases to trimming and J lost 6 bases, with 10 bases between them. The CDR3 coding sequence is TGTGCCAGCAGCATCCTCAGGGATGGCTACACCTTC. Its translation is CASSILRDGYTF.

This clone was counted once. The J gene is TRBJ1-2, the V gene TRBV5-5; 9 nucleotides align to TRBD1. Per germline, CDR1 SGHKS and CDR2 YYEKEE (reference sequence). The V and J ends lost 1 base and 2 bases, in that order; junction bases with no gene match: 3. The CDR3 contains 15 residues. As DNA, the CDR3 is TGTGCCAGCAGCTTGACAGGGGGCATAAACTATGGCTACACCTTC. This translates into CASSLTGGINYGYTF. The whole variable domain, filled in from reference TRBV5-5 and TRBJ1-2, reads DAGVTQSPTHLIKTRGQQVTLRCSPISGHKSVSWYQQVLGQGPQFIFQYYEKEERGRGNFPDRFSARQFPNYSSELNVNALLLGDSALYLCASSLTGGINYGYTFGSGTRLTVV.

The chain employs TRBV5-5 and TRBJ2-7; 8 nucleotides align to TRBD2. J gave up 7 bases and V 2 bases, and 11 bases lay outside the gene matches. The CDR3 is 15 amino acids. Germline loops: CDR1 SGHKS, CDR2 YYEKEE (reference sequence). CDR3 DNA sequence: TGTGCCAGCAGCTTTCTTACGGGAGGGCCGGGGGAGCAGTACTTC. Translation: CASSFLTGGPGEQYF.

The V and J genes are TRBV6-5 and TRBJ2-3; 9 bases match TRBD2. The CDR3 runs 16 residues. The germline V gene encodes CDR1 MNHEY and CDR2 SVGAGI. With V trimmed by 4 bases and J by 4 bases, 9 bases remained unmatched. The CDR3 protein is CASSSDLAGAADTQYF. In nucleotides, the CDR3 is TGTGCCAGCAGTTCGGACTTAGCGGGAGCGGCAGATACGCAGTATTTT.

This clone was seen a few times. The chain is built from TRBV19 and TRBJ2-3; D possibly corresponds to TRBD2 (6 bases). The CDR3 contains 16 residues. Trimming stripped 3 bases from V and 0 bases from J, with 13 bases between. The germline V gene encodes CDR1 LNHDA and CDR2 SQIVND (reference sequence). The CDR3 sequence is CASSIGSAASTDTQYF. CDR3 in DNA: TGTGCCAGTAGTATCGGGAGCGCTGCTAGCACAGATACGCAGTATTTT.

Of note for this clone: It differs at one base from a far larger clone, so likely a read error. The J gene is TRBJ2-1, the V gene TRBV4-1; D is uncertain. The ends were cut back, 5 bases at V and 5 bases at J, with 7 bases in the middle. The CDR3 runs 12 residues. The germline V gene encodes CDR1 MGHRA and CDR2 YSYEKL. The CDR3: CASSLVDNEQFF. The CDR3 coding sequence is TGCGCCAGCAGCTTGGTCGACAATGAGCAGTTCTTC.